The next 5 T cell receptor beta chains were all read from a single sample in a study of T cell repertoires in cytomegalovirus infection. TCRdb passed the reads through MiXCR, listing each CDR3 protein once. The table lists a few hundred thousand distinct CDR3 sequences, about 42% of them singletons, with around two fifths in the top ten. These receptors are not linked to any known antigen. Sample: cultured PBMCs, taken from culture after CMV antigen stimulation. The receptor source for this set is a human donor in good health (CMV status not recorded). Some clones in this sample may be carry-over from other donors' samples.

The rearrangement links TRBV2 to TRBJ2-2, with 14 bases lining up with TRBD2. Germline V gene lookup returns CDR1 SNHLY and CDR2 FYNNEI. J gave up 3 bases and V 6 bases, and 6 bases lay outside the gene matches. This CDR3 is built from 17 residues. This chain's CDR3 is CASRTGTSGRYTGELFF. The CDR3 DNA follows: TGTGCCAGCAGAACCGGGACTAGCGGGAGATACACCGGGGAGCTGTTTTTT. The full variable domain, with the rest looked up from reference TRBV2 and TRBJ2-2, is EPEVTQTPSHQVTQMGQEVILRCVPISNHLYFYWYRQILGQKVEFLVSFYNNEISEKSEIFDDQFSVERPDGSNFTLKIRSTKLEDSAMYFCASRTGTSGRYTGELFFGEGSRLTVL.

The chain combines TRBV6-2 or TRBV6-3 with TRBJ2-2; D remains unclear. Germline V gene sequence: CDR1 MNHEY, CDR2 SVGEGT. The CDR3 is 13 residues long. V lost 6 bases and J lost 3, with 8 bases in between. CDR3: CASRGSDTGELFF. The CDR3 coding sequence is TGTGCCAGCAGGGGTAGTGACACCGGGGAGCTGTTTTTT.

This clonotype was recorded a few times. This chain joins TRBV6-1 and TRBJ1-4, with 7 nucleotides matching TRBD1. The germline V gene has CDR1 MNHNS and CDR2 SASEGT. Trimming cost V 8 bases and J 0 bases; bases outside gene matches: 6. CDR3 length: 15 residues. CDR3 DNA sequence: TGTGCCAGCGACTCAGGGGGAGCAACTAATGAAAAACTGTTTTTT. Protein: CASDSGGATNEKLFF.

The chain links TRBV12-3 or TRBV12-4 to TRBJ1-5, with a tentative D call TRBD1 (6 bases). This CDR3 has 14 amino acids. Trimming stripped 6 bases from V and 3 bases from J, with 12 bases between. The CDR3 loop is CASRRGQSNQPQHF. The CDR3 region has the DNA TGTGCCAGCAGGCGCGGACAGTCCAATCAGCCCCAGCATTTT.

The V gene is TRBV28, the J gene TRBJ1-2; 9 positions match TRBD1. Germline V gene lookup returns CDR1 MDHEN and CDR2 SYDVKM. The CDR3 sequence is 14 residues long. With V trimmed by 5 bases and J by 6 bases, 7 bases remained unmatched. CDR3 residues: CASSLTGGWDGYTF. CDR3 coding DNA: TGTGCCAGCAGTCTGACAGGGGGGTGGGATGGCTACACCTTC.